This T cell receptor beta chain was profiled in a study of lymphopenia after photon versus proton radiotherapy. Findings of the study overall: Oligoclonal CD8+ Temra expansion after nadir drove photon patients' diversity drop.

Clones were read by immunoSEQ multiplex PCR, and TCRdb kept only the in-frame ones, dropping some. The table has 2,500 to 3,000 clones, over 90% seen once. The V segment lost 6 bases and the J segment 4 bases; nucleotides outside the gene matches: 8. Germline V gene data show CDR1 as SGHTA and CDR2 as FQGNSA. This CDR3 has 15 residues. Note on this clone: Its antigen is as yet unknown.

This sequence originates from a woman aged 70-85 years with pancreatic cancer. The sample here was peripheral blood, taken from a patient treated with photon-based radiotherapy. V usage is TRBV7-2 and J usage is TRBJ2-2; the match to TRBD2 covers 7 bases. The CDR3 nucleotides are TGTGCCAGCAGTCTGGAAGTAGCGGGCACCGGGGAGCTGTTTTTT. Amino acid sequence: CASSLEVAGTGELFF.